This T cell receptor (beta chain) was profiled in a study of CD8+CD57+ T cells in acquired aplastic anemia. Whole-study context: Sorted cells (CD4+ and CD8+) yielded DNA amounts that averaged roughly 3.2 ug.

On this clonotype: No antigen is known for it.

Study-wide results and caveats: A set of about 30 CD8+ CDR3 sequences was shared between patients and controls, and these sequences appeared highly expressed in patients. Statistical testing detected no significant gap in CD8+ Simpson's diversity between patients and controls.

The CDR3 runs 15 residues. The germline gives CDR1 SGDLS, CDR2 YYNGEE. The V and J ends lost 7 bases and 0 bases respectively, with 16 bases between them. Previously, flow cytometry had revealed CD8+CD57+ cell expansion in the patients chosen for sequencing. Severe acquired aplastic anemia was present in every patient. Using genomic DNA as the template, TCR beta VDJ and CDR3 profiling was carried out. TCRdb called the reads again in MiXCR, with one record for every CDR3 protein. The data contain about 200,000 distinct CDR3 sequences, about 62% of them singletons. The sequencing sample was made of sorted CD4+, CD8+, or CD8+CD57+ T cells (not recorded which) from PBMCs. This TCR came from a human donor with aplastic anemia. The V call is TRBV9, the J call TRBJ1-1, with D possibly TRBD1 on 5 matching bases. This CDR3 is CASHNLGVMNTEAFF. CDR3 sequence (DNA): TGTGCCAGCCACAACCTGGGGGTCATGAACACTGAAGCTTTCTTT.